This passage covers 18 T cell receptor beta chains from one sample sequenced in a study of shared clonotypes between healthy human individuals. Repertoires were generated with immunoSEQ multiplex PCR, while TCRdb's copy carries only in-frame clones and drops some. Of around 2.5 million clones listed, over 85% are singletons. The material sequenced was naive CD4+ T cells from PBMCs. The sample's subset: CD45RA+ positively selected. The origin of the receptors is a young man in good health. Some clones in this sample may be carry-over from other donors' samples.

The CDR3 here is CAWSQPDTQYF. CDR3 nucleotide sequence: TGTGCCTGGAGCCAGCCAGATACGCAGTATTTT. The genes are TRBV30 and TRBJ2-3; D not certain. The CDR3 covers 11 residues. CDR1 and CDR2 (germline): GTSNPN, SVGIG (reference sequence). The V gene lost 3 bases and the J gene lost 4 bases, with 5 bases spanning the gap.

This chain links TRBV28 with TRBJ2-1, with 7 bases lining up with TRBD2. V lost 10 bases and J lost 4; bases outside the gene matches: 13. The CDR3 spans 15 residues. The germline CDR1 and CDR2 sequences are MDHEN and SYDVKM. CDR3 bases: TGTGCCACATTGGGGAGGGGAACCTTATACAATGAGCAGTTCTTC. Translated: CATLGRGTLYNEQFF.

This CDR3 is CASSLWLAGGSDTQYF. The CDR3 nucleotides read TGCGCCAGCAGCTTGTGGCTAGCGGGAGGTTCAGATACGCAGTATTTT. The V call is TRBV5-1, the J call TRBJ2-3; TRBD2 matches 11 bases. This CDR3 has 16 residues. Germline V CDR1 and CDR2: SGHRS, YFSETQ. V shed 1 base, J shed 4 bases, and the junction held 5 bases outside the gene matches.

The chain has TRBV18 and TRBJ1-1, with D maybe TRBD1 (6 bases). The germline V and J ends were trimmed by 6 bases and 4 bases, with 15 bases remaining between them. Germline lookup yields CDR1 KGHSH and CDR2 LQKENI. This CDR3 region has 14 residues. The CDR3 loop is CASSLDRRATEAFF. DNA for the CDR3: TGTGCCAGCTCTCTCGACAGGCGGGCCACTGAAGCTTTCTTT.

The V gene is TRBV6-5, the J gene TRBJ1-1, with 9 bases fitting TRBD1. From germline, CDR1 is MNHEY and CDR2 SVGAGI. Losses at the gene ends were 4 bases for V and 5 bases for J; bases not matched to a gene: 8. This CDR3 has 15 amino acids. In DNA form, the CDR3 reads TGTGCCAGCAGTTCCGGCAACAGGGGGCAAACTGAAGCTTTCTTT. It specifies CASSSGNRGQTEAFF.

On this clone: The same CDR3 arises from other DNA sequences in this sample as well. V gene TRBV5-1 combines with J gene TRBJ1-5; 8 nucleotides line up with TRBD1. V trimming: 2 bases; J trimming: 7 bases; junction bases outside the gene matches: 2. The CDR3 has 13 residues. Per germline, CDR1 SGHRS and CDR2 YFSETQ. CDR3 sequence reads: CASSLQGGQPQHF. CDR3 DNA: TGCGCCAGCAGCTTACAGGGGGGGCAGCCCCAGCATTTT.

The chain joins TRBV2 to TRBJ1-3; D perhaps matches TRBD1 (5 bases). Germline V lookup: CDR1 SNHLY, CDR2 FYNNEI. This CDR3 is built from 16 residues. V lost 5 bases, J lost 1 base, and 15 bases lay in between. The CDR3 loop reads CASSFDRNRSGNTIYF. Here the CDR3 DNA reads TGTGCCAGCAGTTTCGATAGAAACAGGTCTGGAAACACCATATATTTT.

The chain carries TRBV18 and TRBJ1-1; 12 nucleotides agree with TRBD1. The CDR3 is 14 residues long. J lost 7 bases, V lost 5 bases, and 5 bases had no gene match. Germline V gene data show CDR1 as KGHSH and CDR2 as LQKENI. The CDR3 spells CASSGTGGGLEAFF. As DNA, the CDR3 is TGTGCCAGCTCAGGGACAGGGGGCGGTCTTGAAGCTTTCTTT.

For this clone: Additional DNA sequences in this sample encode the identical CDR3. The gene calls are TRBV7-3 and TRBJ2-1; D is ambiguous. The CDR3 runs to 15 residues. Trimming cost V 5 bases and J 0 bases, with 11 bases left between them. The germline V gene encodes CDR1 SGHTA and CDR2 FQGTGA. CDR3 loop: CASSPQRDSYNEQFF. The CDR3, as DNA: TGTGCCAGCAGCCCCCAGCGTGACTCCTACAATGAGCAGTTCTTC.

The chain couples TRBV4-1 to TRBJ2-1, with TRBD1 as a possible D gene (6 bases). CDR3 length equals 16 residues. V was trimmed by 6 bases and J by 1 base, leaving 16 bases between them. Germline values: CDR1 MGHRA, CDR2 YSYEKL. The CDR3 DNA follows: TGCGCCAGCAGGTCGCTTGGGGGCAGGTCCTACAATGAGCAGTTCTTC. Its translation: CASRSLGGRSYNEQFF.

V is TRBV28 and J is TRBJ2-1; 8 bases line up with TRBD1. V lost 6 bases to trimming and J lost 4 bases; unmatched junction nucleotides: 8. The CDR3 totals 15 residues. Germline CDR1 and CDR2: MDHEN and SYDVKM. This CDR3 is CASRPFRDRYNEQFF. In DNA, the CDR3 is TGTGCCAGCAGACCGTTCCGGGACAGGTACAATGAGCAGTTCTTC. The full variable domain, its missing parts supplied by reference TRBV28 and TRBJ2-1, is DVKVTQSSRYLVKRTGEKVFLECVQDMDHENMFWYRQDPGLGLRLIYFSYDVKMKEKGDIPEGYSVSREKKERFSLILESASTNQTSMYLCASRPFRDRYNEQFFGPGTRLTVL.

This chain uses TRBV7-9 with TRBJ2-7, with a tentative D call TRBD1 (7 bases). CDR1 is SEHNR and CDR2 is FQNEAQ in the germline V gene (reference sequence). V was pared by 5 bases and J by 5 bases, with 16 bases between. The CDR3 totals 14 residues. The CDR3 DNA sequence: TGTGCCAGCAGCCGCAGGGGGGAATACGACGAGCAGTACTTC. This codes for CASSRRGEYDEQYF.

CDR3 bases: TGCGCCAGCAGCTTGAAGGTGGTAGATACGCAGTATTTT. Its translation: CASSLKVVDTQYF. This chain joins TRBV5-1 and TRBJ2-3; no reliable D call. This CDR3 comprises 13 residues. Trimming took off 1 base at V and 5 bases at J, with 8 bases between the two ends. CDR1 and CDR2 from the germline V gene are SGHRS and YFSETQ.

The gene calls are TRBV20-1 and TRBJ1-5; D remains ambiguous. Between the trimmed V and J ends, which lost 3 bases and 8 bases, there was a span of 8 bases. This CDR3 comprises 11 residues. Germline-derived CDR1 and CDR2 are DFQATT and SNEGSKA (reference sequence). This CDR3 reads CSASNQKPQHF. The CDR3 region has the DNA TGCAGTGCTAGTAATCAAAAGCCCCAGCATTTT.

V and J are TRBV28 and TRBJ2-3, with D perhaps matching TRBD1 or TRBD2 (5 bases each). From germline, CDR1 is MDHEN and CDR2 SYDVKM. V lost 7 bases, J lost 5 bases, and 19 bases lay in between. The CDR3 extends over 15 amino acids. The CDR3 loop is CASKRDPTSIDTQYF. The CDR3 DNA sequence: TGTGCCAGCAAACGGGACCCAACGTCTATAGATACGCAGTATTTT.

The chain recombines TRBV9 with TRBJ1-5, with D hard to call. The CDR3 consists of 13 residues. Between the trimmed V and J ends, which lost 0 bases and 6 bases, there was a span of 7 bases. Germline loops: CDR1 SGDLS, CDR2 YYNGEE. The CDR3 reads CASSVDELQPQHF. The CDR3 DNA sequence: TGTGCCAGCAGCGTAGATGAGCTTCAGCCCCAGCATTTT.

This clone occurred once. The chain combines TRBV2 with TRBJ1-2; no clear D. The germline gives CDR1 SNHLY, CDR2 FYNNEI. The CDR3 sequence is 12 residues long. V gave up 5 bases and J gave up 7 bases, with 11 bases separating them. The CDR3 region is CASSHELGGYTF. CDR3 nucleotide sequence: TGTGCCAGCAGTCACGAGTTAGGTGGCTACACCTTC.

The J gene is TRBJ2-1, the V gene TRBV19; no definite D call. The CDR3 runs to 14 residues. The ends were cut back, 0 bases at V and 7 bases at J, with 10 bases in the middle. Per germline, CDR1 LNHDA and CDR2 SQIVND (reference sequence). CDR3 loop: CASSIDRRLNEQFF. The DNA for the CDR3 is TGTGCCAGTAGTATAGATCGCAGGTTGAATGAGCAGTTCTTC.